Listed here is a single T cell receptor (beta chain). Its specificity is unknown. The PCR employed 60 Vbeta primers together with 13 Jbeta primers. TCRdb keeps only in-frame clones here, not all; method: immunoSEQ multiplex PCR. The sample lists approximately 150,000 clones, around 80% occurring once. V lost 1 base and J lost 6, with 12 bases in between. This CDR3 has 14 amino acids. The germline gives CDR1 MDHEN, CDR2 SYDVKM. These data belong to a study of cytomegalovirus exposure and HLA in healthy donors. Findings and limits, study-wide: TCR sequences were mostly rare, though some public TCRs occurred in many donors. Earlier analysis looked at TCR beta V segments, and most were productive about 90% or about 30% of the time. Reports showed the classifier diagnosing cytomegalovirus status with high specificity and sensitivity. A few CMV-associated chains proved CMV antigen-specific in vitro.

The chain links TRBV28 to TRBJ1-2; unclear D gene. The TCR originated in a woman aged 40 to 50 in good health and CMV-seronegative. The sample comprised PBMCs. The CDR3 region is CASSLFRGGHGYTF. The CDR3 region has the DNA TGTGCCAGCAGTTTATTTCGGGGTGGCCATGGCTACACCTTC.